The entry below gives a single T cell receptor (beta chain) sequence along with its context. Its antigen is currently unknown. TCRdb keeps only in-frame clones here, not all; method: immunoSEQ multiplex PCR. The table lists 150,000 to 200,000 clones, around nine tenths of them singletons. The data derive from a study of lymphopenia after photon versus proton radiotherapy. Whole-study results and caveats: After lymphocyte nadir, photon-treated repertoires showed oligoclonal expansion, especially CD8+ Temra. Proton therapy kept repertoires fairly stable, unlike photons, which gained effector/memory cells. Only patients who died were analyzed for survival; proton advantage is unproven. A bigger post-nadir fall in TCR diversity correlated inversely with survival time in deceased patients.

The CDR3 consists of 13 residues. With 4 bases removed from V and 3 bases from J, the gap between germline ends came to 8 bases. Germline assignment: CDR1 SGHDT and CDR2 YYEEEE. The sequences come from peripheral blood, collected from a patient treated with photon-based radiotherapy. The source of this sequence is a man in his fifties with gastric cancer. This chain connects TRBV5-6 to TRBJ1-3; D is unresolved. CDR3 DNA: TGTGCCAGCAGCCTGTTACGTGGAAACACCATATATTTT. Translated: CASSLLRGNTIYF. Drawing the rest from reference TRBV5-6 and TRBJ1-3, the complete variable domain is DAGVTQSPTHLIKTRGQQVTLRCSPKSGHDTVSWYQQALGQGPQFIFQYYEEEERQRGNFPDRFSGHQFPNYSSELNVNALLLGDSALYLCASSLLRGNTIYFGEGSWLTVV.